The rows below give T cell receptor beta chains drawn from one sample of a study of cytomegalovirus exposure and HLA in healthy donors. Profiled with immunoSEQ multiplex PCR; TCRdb holds only in-frame clones, not every one. Here the sample spans about 110,000 clones, about two thirds being singletons. The sample taken for sequencing was PBMCs. Receptors originate from a man aged 25 to 40 in good health and CMV-seropositive. CDR3s include the opening cysteine and the closing phenylalanine or tryptophan. Only part of the rows carry a size: once, few, many, or a class if the clone is expanded.

abundance | j_gene | v_gene | CDR3aa
NA | TRBJ2-7 | TRBV29-1 | CSVFGGSHEQYF
few | TRBJ1-1 | TRBV21-1 | CASSRGPMVRSWTGEAFF
few | TRBJ2-3 | TRBV4-2 | CASSPDLDNTDTQYF
NA | TRBJ1-5 | TRBV7-3 | CASSLKNIPGGRNQPQHF
NA | TRBJ1-6 | TRBV10-2 | CASRATGTGGRNSPLHF
NA | TRBJ2-1 | TRBV19 | CASTTSGGLSSYNEQFF
NA | TRBJ2-5 | TRBV11-3 | CASSPPGDRTQTQYF
NA | TRBJ1-1 | TRBV19 | CASSIVGGTEAFF
few | TRBJ1-2 | TRBV7-8 | CASSEGGLSVQYGYTF
NA | TRBJ2-7 | TRBV19 | CASSKGRAGGPPSYEQYF
NA | TRBJ1-4 | TRBV5-5 | CASSVPGGYEKLFF
NA | TRBJ2-2 | TRBV9 | CASSGGVNTGELFF
NA | TRBJ1-1 | TRBV5-4 | CASSLQGGPNTEAFF
NA | NA | TRBV6-5 | CASSSGTGNIYEQYF
NA | TRBJ2-3 | TRBV11-3 | CASSLEGSRGTDTQYF
few | TRBJ2-2 | TRBV7-2 | CASKTRGGVTGELFF
once | TRBJ2-5 | TRBV7-3 | CASSSSPGGETQYF
NA | TRBJ2-2 | TRBV7-7 | CASSLTSGGSTGELFF
NA | TRBJ2-7 | TRBV7-6 | CASSLGSGAYYEQYF
NA | TRBJ1-1 | TRBV7-3 | CASSSGRQNTEAFF
few | TRBJ1-2 | TRBV5-4 | CASSLGWAQLNYGYTF
NA | TRBJ1-1 | TRBV15 | CATSRDKGAGREAFF
NA | TRBJ2-6 | TRBV15 | CATSRDWGQGAGANVLTF
NA | TRBJ1-1 | TRBV4-1 | CASSQVRQAQGTEAFF
few | TRBJ2-1 | TRBV18 | CASSPQGAGTYNEQFF
NA | TRBJ2-5 | TRBV29-1 | CSVVDNRGPTLETQYF
once | TRBJ1-5 | TRBV9 | CASRFRATIPESNQPQHF
NA | TRBJ1-1 | TRBV27 | CASSFRDRGANTEAFF
NA | TRBJ1-6 | TRBV5-1 | CASSRTGGSGSDSPLHF
once | TRBJ2-5 | TRBV27 | CASGGLAGETQYF
NA | TRBJ1-3 | TRBV25-1 | CASIPTGEVGNTIYF
NA | TRBJ1-1 | TRBV19 | CASSIKVEDTYEWANTEAFF
NA | TRBJ2-5 | TRBV6-1 | CASSEAAGYQETQYF
NA | TRBJ2-1 | TRBV7-9 | CASSLGTGINYNEQFF
NA | TRBJ2-3 | TRBV9 | CASSLGLAGSTDTQYF
NA | TRBJ2-2 | TRBV9 | CASSAHPGSPNTGELFF
NA | TRBJ1-1 | TRBV5-1 | CASSPQTGGNTEAFF
NA | TRBJ1-2 | TRBV19 | CASSVRGGGYTF
NA | TRBJ2-3 | TRBV29-1 | CSVGGTSGRGTDTQYF
NA | TRBJ2-3 | TRBV12-5 | CASGLGLAGGGDTQYF
NA | TRBJ2-2 | TRBV6-1 | CASGGKEMTGELFF
few | NA | TRBV7-8 | CASSWRQGASPYEQYF
few | TRBJ2-6 | TRBV7-9 | CASSLTGAGANVLTF
NA | TRBJ1-3 | TRBV28 | CASRAHYVNTIYF
NA | TRBJ2-3 | TRBV5-1 | CASSFGGGRTDTQYF
once | TRBJ2-6 | TRBV9 | CASSARQGVSGANVLTF
NA | TRBJ2-1 | TRBV9 | CASSAQTGAYNEQFF
NA | TRBJ2-7 | TRBV10-3 | CAIRGQGEEQYF